The T cell receptor (beta chain) described here comes from a study of cytomegalovirus exposure and HLA in healthy donors. General observations from the study: Presence/absence analyses assumed roughly uniform sequencing depth across donors. Reportedly, cytomegalovirus status was diagnosed with high sensitivity and specificity. Rates of TCR association differed by HLA locus in a later analysis, with DRB1 highest and HLA-C lowest.

The PCR was carried out with 60 Vbeta primers and 13 Jbeta primers. Here immunoSEQ multiplex PCR was the method, and the copy in TCRdb shows in-frame clones only, minus some. This sample has 150,000 to 180,000 clones, with 82% found just once. Concerning this clone: Its antigen is not identified.

In germline, CDR1 is SGHRS, CDR2 YFSETQ. This CDR3 comprises 15 residues. With 2 bases removed from V and 0 bases from J, the gap between germline ends came to 9 bases. Sequencing input: PBMCs. The gene calls are TRBV5-1 and TRBJ2-1; possible D gene TRBD1, 5 bases. This TCR was recovered from a woman in her fifties or sixties in good health and CMV-seropositive. CDR3 in DNA: TGCGCCAGCAGCTTAGGGGAAGGCTCCTACAATGAGCAGTTCTTC. It specifies CASSLGEGSYNEQFF.